This TCR beta chain was identified in a study of T-cell reconstitution after alpha-beta-depleted transplantation in children. Whole-study results and caveats: After transplant, high TCRbeta diversity at day 60 in some patients arose from surviving recipient T cells and thymic progenitors. Newly made T cells mostly supplied T-cell counts and diversity one year after transplant.

Unique molecular identifiers were incorporated when the TCRbeta library was constructed. TCRdb processed the PCR reads anew with MiXCR; each CDR3 protein has one entry. Seen here are 350,000 to 500,000 distinct CDR3 sequences, about 40% observed once, and the top ten hold 27%. The germline CDR1 and CDR2 sequences are GTSNPN and SVGIG (reference sequence). This CDR3 region has 13 residues. The V segment lost 6 bases and the J segment 4 bases; nucleotides outside the gene matches: 5. This clonotype was found a few times. The target antigen is unknown. This receptor was obtained from a girl aged 2-15 years with aplastic anemia, due to receive a stem cell transplant. Sample: PBMCs, taken before TCRalphabeta/CD19-depleted stem cell transplant. The chain joins TRBV30 to TRBJ2-3; the match to TRBD2 covers 9 bases. The CDR3 region has the DNA TGTGCCTGTCCGGGACTAGCCCCAGATACGCAGTATTTT. Protein: CACPGLAPDTQYF.